This T cell receptor beta chain is drawn from a study of T-cell memory formation after mild COVID-19. About the research overall: Clustering of TCRs was largely donor specific. The study, taken as a whole, reports: Clones that shrank (day 15 to 85) were balanced CD4/CD8, whereas later expanders leaned CD4+. CM and EM subsets held most contracting CD4+ clones; EMRA held CD8+ ones.

Using its own MiXCR run on the 5' RACE reads, TCRdb lists one record per CDR3 protein. The repertoire holds 410,000 or so distinct CDR3 sequences, under 25% seen once, with around 14% in the top ten. A remark on this clonotype: Its antigen remains unidentified.

The CDR3 is made up of 15 amino acids. Germline loops: CDR1 SGHTA, CDR2 FQGNSA. V shed 2 bases, J shed 6 bases, and the junction held 6 bases outside the gene matches. Sequences were obtained from PBMCs or a T cell subset sorted from them (not recorded which). This clonotype was sampled from an adult woman who had mild COVID-19 (a few samples of this study predate the infection). Cell type and time point are not known. V usage is TRBV7-2 and J usage is TRBJ1-4, with TRBD1 identical over 7 bases. DNA of the CDR3: TGTGCCAGCAGCTTAACCGACAGGGCGTATGAAAAACTGTTTTTT. It specifies CASSLTDRAYEKLFF.